This T cell receptor beta chain was identified in a study of regulatory T cells in long-lasting Graves disease. Sample time point: newly diagnosed GD, antithyroid drugs for less than 3 months. There was RNA extracted from PBMCs, and the TCR library was made from it. The length of the CDR3 is 15 residues. With 1 base removed from V and 5 bases from J, the gap between germline ends came to 14 bases. The germline gives CDR1 MNHNS, CDR2 SASEGT. Arm-PCR of CDR3 regions and iRepertoire HTBI primers were the basis on which TCR beta libraries were built. In TCRdb, the multiplex PCR reads were re-called with MiXCR into one record per CDR3 protein. The sample consists of 440,000 or so distinct CDR3 sequences, 14% to 15% of them appearing once. At least ten counts were recorded for this clonotype. The target antigen is unknown. Study-wide points: Less diverse TCR repertoires were seen in persistent Graves' patients than in newly diagnosed ones.

The same sample was also used in a study of T cells in Graves' hyperthyroidism and ophthalmopathy. That study adds: In the first-round RT-PCR of the TCR CDR3, the HTBI primer set was used.

This chain uses TRBV6-1 with TRBJ2-5, with a weak D call TRBD2 (5 bases). This TCR was sampled from a woman aged 30 to 39 with Graves disease. This specimen was peripheral blood mononuclear cells (PBMCs), taken at new diagnosis, from a patient treated with antithyroid drugs. The CDR3 bases are TGTGCCAGCAGTGAAGGTATCGGGGTGGGGGAGACCCAGTACTTC. Its translation: CASSEGIGVGETQYF.